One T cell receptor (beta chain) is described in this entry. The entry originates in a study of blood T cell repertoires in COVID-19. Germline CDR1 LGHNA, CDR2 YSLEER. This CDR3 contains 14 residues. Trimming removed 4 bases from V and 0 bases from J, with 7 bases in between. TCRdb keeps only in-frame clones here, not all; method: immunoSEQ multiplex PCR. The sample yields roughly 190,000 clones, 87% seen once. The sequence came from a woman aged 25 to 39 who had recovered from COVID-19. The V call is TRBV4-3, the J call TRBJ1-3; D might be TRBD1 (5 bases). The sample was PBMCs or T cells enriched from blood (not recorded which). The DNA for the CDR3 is TGCGCCAGCAGCCGCGGGGGCTCTGGAAACACCATATATTTT. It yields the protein CASSRGGSGNTIYF.